The 15 T cell receptor beta chains listed next were all sequenced from one sample in a study of cytomegalovirus exposure and HLA in healthy donors. PCR amplification relied on 60 Vbeta primers (plus 13 Jbeta primers). The repertoire was sequenced with immunoSEQ multiplex PCR; TCRdb's copy has only in-frame clones and lacks some. This table holds some 210,000 clones, 77% found once. The sample taken for sequencing was PBMCs. The receptors shown here come from a woman between 25 and 40 years old in good health and CMV-seropositive.

The gene calls are TRBV5-6 and TRBJ2-7, with D uncertain. This CDR3 spans 14 amino acids. With 1 base removed from V and 4 bases from J, the gap between germline ends came to 12 bases. Germline V gene lookup returns CDR1 SGHDT and CDR2 YYEEEE. Here the CDR3 reads CASSLYLRLYEQYF. CDR3 sequence (DNA): TGTGCCAGCAGCTTGTATCTGCGGCTGTACGAGCAGTACTTC.

Only a few counts were recorded for this clone. The genes are TRBV28 and TRBJ1-6; 7 positions agree with TRBD1. The trim removed 4 bases at V and 3 bases at J, leaving 9 bases unmatched. This CDR3 has 17 residues. CDR1 is MDHEN, CDR2 SYDVKM, per germline. This CDR3 reads CASSSQTGSGYNSPLHF. The CDR3 coding sequence is TGTGCCAGCAGTTCTCAGACAGGGAGTGGCTATAATTCACCCCTCCACTTT.

CDR3 loop: CASSRLAGGLQTQYF. The CDR3 DNA is TGTGCCAGCAGTCGACTAGCGGGAGGGCTACAGACCCAGTACTTC. V gene TRBV2 combines with J gene TRBJ2-5, with 14 bases fitting TRBD2. Germline values: CDR1 SNHLY, CDR2 FYNNEI. The CDR3 loop spans 15 amino acids. J lost 6 bases, V lost 5 bases, and 5 bases had no gene match.

The CDR3 region is CASSPTGTGYEQYF. The CDR3 nucleotides read TGTGCCAGCTCACCTACCGGGACAGGATACGAGCAGTACTTC. The chain has TRBV18 and TRBJ2-7, with 8 bases aligning to TRBD1. The CDR3 has 14 amino acids. The germline CDR1 and CDR2 sequences are KGHSH and LQKENI. V trimming: 3 bases; J trimming: 4 bases; junction bases outside the gene matches: 5.

This chain links TRBV19 with TRBJ2-7, with D unresolved. Germline-derived CDR1 and CDR2 are LNHDA and SQIVND (reference sequence). The V gene lost 6 bases and the J gene lost 0 bases, with 12 bases spanning the gap. The CDR3 totals 14 residues. The CDR3 bases are TGTGCCAGTAGGGAAGACTTAAGCTCCTACGAGCAGTACTTC. The encoded protein is CASREDLSSYEQYF.

The genes are TRBV5-1 and TRBJ2-2; D is possibly TRBD1 (5 bases). This CDR3 comprises 15 residues. V shed 3 bases and J shed 0 bases, with 9 bases lying between them. From germline, CDR1 is SGHRS and CDR2 YFSETQ. The CDR3 DNA sequence: TGCGCCAGCAGCTCCCAGGGTCCGAACACCGGGGAGCTGTTTTTT. As protein: CASSSQGPNTGELFF.

This clone was detected only once. The chain employs TRBV19 and TRBJ2-3, with 10 bases fitting TRBD2. The CDR3 contains 15 residues. V was pared by 3 bases and J by 1 base, with 1 base of the junction left unmatched. Germline CDR1 and CDR2: LNHDA and SQIVND (reference sequence). The CDR3 DNA follows: TGTGCCAGTAGTATGCTAGCGGGAGGCACAGATACGCAGTATTTT. The encoded protein is CASSMLAGGTDTQYF.

The rearrangement joins TRBV27 to TRBJ2-1; D remains unclear. The CDR3 has 13 amino acids. V gave up 4 bases and J gave up 7 bases, with 11 bases separating them. Germline V gives CDR1 MNHEY, CDR2 SMNVEV (reference sequence). CDR3: CASSSRLWNEQFF. The CDR3 bases are TGTGCCAGCAGTTCCAGACTGTGGAATGAGCAGTTCTTC.

This clone was seen more than once but under ten times. The gene calls are TRBV7-3 and TRBJ1-1, with D hard to call. The V end lost 5 bases, the J end lost 4 bases, and 17 bases lay between the germline ends. The CDR3 is 15 amino acids. Per the germline V gene, CDR1 is SGHTA and CDR2 is FQGTGA. The chain's CDR3 is CASSPSRYLRTEAFF. CDR3 DNA: TGTGCCAGCAGCCCCTCCAGGTATCTCCGCACTGAAGCTTTCTTT.

The chain couples TRBV30 to TRBJ1-1, with unresolved D. The germline V gene has CDR1 GTSNPN and CDR2 SVGIG (reference sequence). V lost 7 bases and J 5 bases, leaving 17 bases between the germline ends. This CDR3 comprises 13 residues. This CDR3 reads CASHRGGGTEAFF. The CDR3 DNA sequence: TGTGCCTCCCACCGCGGAGGTGGAACTGAAGCTTTCTTT. Using reference TRBV30 and TRBJ1-1 for the parts outside the CDR3, the full variable domain is SQTIHQWPATLVQPVGSPLSLECTVEGTSNPNLYWYRQAAGRGLQLLFYSVGIGQISSEVPQNLSASRPQDRQFILSSKKLLLSDSGFYLCASHRGGGTEAFFGQGTRLTVV.

The gene calls are TRBV19 and TRBJ1-5, with D possibly matching TRBD1 (6 bases). The CDR3 has 16 amino acids. Germline assignment: CDR1 LNHDA and CDR2 SQIVND (reference sequence). Trimming removed 2 bases at V and 2 bases at J, with 13 bases between. Here the CDR3 DNA reads TGTGCCAGTAGTATAAGTCAGCCAGGGGGCAATCAGCCCCAGCATTTT. Protein: CASSISQPGGNQPQHF. The entire variable domain, with the rest obtained from reference TRBV19 and TRBJ1-5, is as follows: DGGITQSPKYLFRKEGQNVTLSCEQNLNHDAMYWYRQDPGQGLRLIYYSQIVNDFQKGDIAEGYSVSREKKESFPLTVTSAQKNPTAFYLCASSISQPGGNQPQHFGDGTRLSIL.

The chain couples TRBV28 to TRBJ2-7, with 11 bases that match TRBD2. Germline CDR1 MDHEN, CDR2 SYDVKM. Unmatched junction bases numbered 6, after V lost 7 bases and J lost 4 bases. The CDR3 loop spans 14 amino acids. The CDR3: CASIFSGGAYEQYF. CDR3 bases: TGTGCCAGCATTTTTAGCGGGGGGGCGTACGAGCAGTACTTC.

The chain joins TRBV12-5 to TRBJ2-3; D is uncertain. This CDR3 is 13 amino acids long. Germline V lookup: CDR1 LGHNT, CDR2 FRNRAP. Trimming stripped 2 bases from V and 1 base from J, with 4 bases between. CDR3 DNA: TGTGCTAGTGGTTTGCCGGGCACAGATACGCAGTATTTT. It translates to CASGLPGTDTQYF.

The rearrangement links TRBV2 to TRBJ1-4, with D uncertain. V dropped 3 bases and J dropped 11 bases, with 10 bases sitting between them. CDR3 length: 12 residues. Germline lookup yields CDR1 SNHLY and CDR2 FYNNEI. The CDR3 reads CASSDPRPKLFF. The DNA of the CDR3 is TGTGCCAGCAGTGATCCGCGCCCCAAACTGTTTTTT.

This rearrangement joins TRBV5-1 to TRBJ2-2; possible D gene TRBD1, 6 bases. The germline gives CDR1 SGHRS, CDR2 YFSETQ. The V end lost 6 bases, the J end lost 2 bases, and 11 bases lay between the germline ends. The CDR3 is made up of 14 amino acids. In DNA form, the CDR3 reads TGCGCCAGCACCTCTGGGGGCAACACCGGGGAGCTGTTTTTT. This gives the protein CASTSGGNTGELFF.